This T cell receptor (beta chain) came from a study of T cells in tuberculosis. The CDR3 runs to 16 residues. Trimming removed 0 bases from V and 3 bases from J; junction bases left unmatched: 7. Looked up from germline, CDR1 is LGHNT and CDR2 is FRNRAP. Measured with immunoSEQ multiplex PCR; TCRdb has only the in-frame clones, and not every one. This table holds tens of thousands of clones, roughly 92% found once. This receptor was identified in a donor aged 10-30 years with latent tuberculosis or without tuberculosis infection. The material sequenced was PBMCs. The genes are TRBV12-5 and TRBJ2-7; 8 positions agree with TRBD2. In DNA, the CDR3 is TGTGCTAGTGGTTTGGTACCCGGGCTAGCGGGCTACGAGCAGTACTTC. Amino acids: CASGLVPGLAGYEQYF.